The entry below gives a single TCR beta chain sequence along with its context. Its antigen is unknown. The authors ran a second PCR of roughly 6 to 11 cycles using a sample-barcoded 5' primer and a J-beta primer mix. MiXCR, applied by TCRdb to the 5' RACE reads, yields one record per CDR3 protein. The sample consists of approximately 1,700,000 distinct CDR3 sequences, 39% of them appearing once. This entry belongs to a study of blood T cells in healthy people across ages. Study results and caveats: Estimates drawn from one million T cells were deemed to understate diversity.

In germline, CDR1 is SEHNR, CDR2 FQNEAQ (reference sequence). CDR3 length: 16 amino acids. V dropped 3 bases and J dropped 4; count of bases not matched to a gene: 8. The chain combines TRBV7-9 with TRBJ2-1; 8 bases fit TRBD2. Material for sequencing was blood. The clonotype comes from a human donor in good health. CDR3 amino acids: CASSFNPGLEYNEQFF. DNA of the CDR3: TGTGCCAGCAGCTTCAACCCGGGACTAGAGTACAATGAGCAGTTCTTC.